These T cell receptor beta chains were read from a single sample in a study of cytomegalovirus exposure and HLA in healthy donors. Sequencing used immunoSEQ multiplex PCR; TCRdb keeps in-frame clones, though not all of them. The sample lists over 65,000 clones, under 80% occurring once. Sequencing input: PBMCs. The receptors derive from a woman in her fifties or sixties in good health and CMV-seropositive. Each CDR3 is given without its conserved first and last residue. The D gene is left open where the match is weak.

D gene: -
J gene: TRBJ2-5
V gene: TRBV11-2
CDR3 protein: ASRAGGTSVETQY

D gene: TRBD1
J gene: TRBJ2-7
V gene: TRBV7-2
CDR3 protein: ASSDPFDRGVYEQY

D gene: TRBD2
J gene: TRBJ2-3
V gene: TRBV7-9
CDR3 protein: ASRPAGRGGKTDTQY

D gene: TRBD1
J gene: TRBJ2-2
V gene: TRBV19
CDR3 protein: ASSSQGDGGELF

D gene: TRBD1
J gene: TRBJ1-3
V gene: TRBV7-6
CDR3 protein: ASSLAQGALGNTIY

D gene: -
J gene: TRBJ1-3
V gene: TRBV11-2
CDR3 protein: ASSLTDNSGNTIY

D gene: -
J gene: TRBJ1-5
V gene: TRBV5-1
CDR3 protein: ASSAGELLNQPQH

D gene: -
J gene: TRBJ2-7
V gene: TRBV13
CDR3 protein: ASSSPSGEQY

D gene: TRBD1
J gene: TRBJ1-1
V gene: TRBV19
CDR3 protein: ASSMGGWGTANTEAF

D gene: -
J gene: TRBJ2-2
V gene: TRBV29-1
CDR3 protein: SVELNRGGSGELF

D gene: TRBD1
J gene: TRBJ2-5
V gene: TRBV11-2
CDR3 protein: ASSLDWQGAGETQY

D gene: -
J gene: TRBJ2-3
V gene: TRBV5-6
CDR3 protein: ASSPRPSSDTQY

D gene: -
J gene: TRBJ2-7
V gene: TRBV7-3
CDR3 protein: ASSPSASYEQY

D gene: TRBD2
J gene: TRBJ2-2
V gene: TRBV28
CDR3 protein: ASSRLAGRYGELF

D gene: -
J gene: TRBJ2-5
V gene: TRBV2
CDR3 protein: AGLSSEETQY

D gene: TRBD2
J gene: TRBJ2-1
V gene: TRBV10-1
CDR3 protein: ASSESQRGGSNEQF

D gene: TRBD1
J gene: TRBJ1-2
V gene: TRBV9
CDR3 protein: ASSVGDRVGGYT

D gene: -
J gene: TRBJ1-2
V gene: TRBV12-5
CDR3 protein: ASAPIISRRSYGYT

D gene: TRBD2
J gene: TRBJ2-3
V gene: TRBV7-3
CDR3 protein: ASSLTGTSGGFTDTQY

D gene: -
J gene: TRBJ1-3
V gene: TRBV29-1
CDR3 protein: SVEDRDYRNTIY

D gene: -
J gene: TRBJ1-5
V gene: TRBV2
CDR3 protein: ASSEETQQPQH

D gene: -
J gene: TRBJ1-1
V gene: TRBV11-2
CDR3 protein: ASSLVPRVTEAF

D gene: -
J gene: TRBJ2-3
V gene: TRBV18
CDR3 protein: ASSPPSGVKDTQY

D gene: TRBD2
J gene: TRBJ2-1
V gene: TRBV9
CDR3 protein: ASSARGGASYNEQF

D gene: TRBD1
J gene: TRBJ1-2
V gene: TRBV6-1
CDR3 protein: ATGTGTNYGYT

D gene: -
J gene: TRBJ1-4
V gene: TRBV9
CDR3 protein: ASSSQGRANEKLF

D gene: TRBD2
J gene: TRBJ2-3
V gene: TRBV6-1
CDR3 protein: ASRFSGGELDTQY

D gene: TRBD1
J gene: TRBJ1-2
V gene: TRBV2
CDR3 protein: ASALGGQGLYYGYT

D gene: -
J gene: TRBJ1-1
V gene: TRBV5-6
CDR3 protein: ASSLGRRGTEAF

D gene: -
J gene: TRBJ2-1
V gene: TRBV13
CDR3 protein: ASSLSGQHEQF

D gene: TRBD1
J gene: TRBJ2-7
V gene: TRBV14
CDR3 protein: ASSPWGQRSYEQY

D gene: -
J gene: TRBJ2-2
V gene: TRBV6-5
CDR3 protein: ASSSQGSTGELF

D gene: TRBD1
J gene: TRBJ1-2
V gene: TRBV27
CDR3 protein: ASSLQGAGGYT

D gene: -
J gene: TRBJ1-5
V gene: TRBV19
CDR3 protein: ASSVGNQPQH

D gene: -
J gene: TRBJ2-6
V gene: TRBV27
CDR3 protein: ASSLGGAGANVLT

D gene: -
J gene: TRBJ1-2
V gene: TRBV25-1
CDR3 protein: ASSLDTGGVDGYT

D gene: TRBD2
J gene: -
V gene: TRBV6-5
CDR3 protein: ATAGGLTYEQY

D gene: TRBD1
J gene: TRBJ1-2
V gene: TRBV29-1
CDR3 protein: SVEKGAESYGYT

D gene: -
J gene: TRBJ1-2
V gene: TRBV5-1
CDR3 protein: ASSLDEPNRVFNYGYT

D gene: -
J gene: TRBJ2-5
V gene: TRBV5-1
CDR3 protein: ASSLGEGETQY

D gene: -
J gene: TRBJ1-2
V gene: TRBV9
CDR3 protein: ASSEGTNYGYT

D gene: -
J gene: TRBJ2-5
V gene: TRBV9
CDR3 protein: ASSSLETQY

D gene: -
J gene: TRBJ2-2
V gene: TRBV16
CDR3 protein: ASSQPQGGNTGELF

D gene: -
J gene: TRBJ2-7
V gene: TRBV11-3
CDR3 protein: ASSAGSGAYEQY

D gene: -
J gene: TRBJ2-3
V gene: TRBV7-3
CDR3 protein: ASSLGASGPDTQY

D gene: TRBD1
J gene: TRBJ1-2
V gene: TRBV6-5
CDR3 protein: ASSDRGGYT

D gene: TRBD1
J gene: TRBJ2-7
V gene: TRBV10-3
CDR3 protein: AISDLAGTGGYEQY

D gene: TRBD1
J gene: TRBJ1-1
V gene: TRBV30
CDR3 protein: AWRENRGEAF

D gene: TRBD1
J gene: TRBJ1-5
V gene: TRBV7-9
CDR3 protein: ASSPGGGQPQH